This T cell receptor beta chain originates from a study of blood T cell repertoires in COVID-19 (dated by TCRdb to 2020 to 2021). Notes on the research overall: Samples from collaborators originated in the United States, Italy and Spain and spanned both the acute and convalescent phases of COVID-19. HLA class I and class II types, where available, came from metadata supplied by the sample provider rather than from assay-based typing. The prospective study material was composed of cDNA or gDNA derived from T cells, B-cell-depleted T cells, or PBMCs. Samples were obtained from the ongoing ImmuneRACE study (first 160 participants) and from over 1,000 subjects provided by 6 global collaborators. The repertoires were released in a freely available public database meant as a resource for research on the immune response to SARS-CoV-2. The dataset comprised deeply sampled blood TCRbeta repertoires from subjects exposed to, actively infected with, or recovered from COVID-19. Nearly every sample came with metadata listing a de-identified subject ID, COVID-19 status, age in years and sex. Overall study outcomes, separate from this receptor: The amount of clinical and demographic metadata varied by source and participant and was provided uncurated.

Each collaborating institution followed its own protocols to collect whole blood in K2EDTA tubes. For TCRbeta analysis, collaborator samples were shipped as frozen whole blood, as isolated PBMCs, or as DNA extracted from either sample type. TCRbeta CDR3 regions were amplified from genomic DNA by means of the immunoSEQ Assay, a bias-controlled multiplex PCR. Per the original workflow: Nucleated cell counts per sample were estimated from amplification of reference gene primers within the assay. Sequence reads were collapsed and filtered to measure the absolute abundance of every unique TCRbeta CDR3 rearrangement. For each sample, productive Simpson clonality was calculated by taking the square root of Simpson's diversity index across productive rearrangements. TCRdb re-hosts the immuneACCESS table, in-frame sequences only. Its copies lack some clones; in the studies checked, an unresolved V gene accounts for under half of them, and the cause for the rest is not known. Clone size and the V and J calls come from that table; the DNA yielded D and trimming. In all, the sample holds around 100,000 clones, and more than 75% of those were seen once. The ten top clones hold roughly 8% of the sample.

In its sample, this clone was seen once. Its binding antigen is unknown. No qualities accompany the bases; no much larger clone lies one base away. This TCR was sampled from a woman in her thirties or forties with acute or convalescent COVID-19. Specimen: peripheral blood.

CDR3 reads: CASSLEGFGGQGYNEQFF. The DNA sequence is TGTGCCAGCAGCTTAGAGGGATTCGGGGGACAGGGCTACAATGAGCAGTTCTTC. The V and J genes are TRBV13 and TRBJ2-1; 9 junctional bases match TRBD1. V ends up 1 base short and J 3 bases short, with an unmatched junction base count of 10. Per the germline V gene (reference sequence), PRHDT is the CDR1 and FYEKMQ is the CDR2. The cysteine opens and the phenylalanine closes a CDR3 of 18 amino acids. The entry retains the CDR3 DNA only, 54 bases that are in frame from base 1.